This paragraph covers one T cell receptor (beta chain) sequence. The CDR3 sequence is 14 residues long. The V gene lost 2 bases and the J gene lost 3 bases, with 10 bases spanning the gap. Germline CDR1 reads SEHNR; CDR2 reads FQNEAQ (reference sequence). Method: immunoSEQ multiplex PCR; TCRdb's copy keeps in-frame clones and lacks some. The data show around 250,000 clones, just under 90% seen once. The sample belongs to a study of blood T cell repertoires in COVID-19. Across the whole study: Spain, Italy and the United States supplied samples that represented acute and convalescent COVID-19.

This chain links TRBV7-9 with TRBJ1-1; possible D gene TRBD1, 6 bases. Sequenced: PBMCs or T cells enriched from blood (not recorded which). The TCR sequence derives from a man over 45 who had been exposed to COVID-19. DNA for the CDR3: TGTGCCAGCAGCTTACAGGGGATTTACACTGAAGCTTTCTTT. Translation gives CASSLQGIYTEAFF.